These 8 T cell receptor beta chains were all obtained from the same sample, sequenced in a study of PD-1 blockade in classical Hodgkin lymphoma. Regarding time point: cycle 4 day 1 (C4D1), after around six weeks of nivolumab. Patients all relapsed after autologous stem cell transplantation, and there was variation in brentuximab vedotin exposure. TCRdb's table, derived via immunoSEQ multiplex PCR, lists solely in-frame clones and lacks some. Of over 25,000 clones in the sample, approximately 72% were seen once. The source material was peripheral blood mononuclear cells (PBMCs), sampled before the fourth cycle of nivolumab. The receptors here all came from a human donor with classical Hodgkin lymphoma.

The CDR3 reads CASSLRDLLNYGYTF. In DNA, the CDR3 is TGTGCCAGCAGCCTCCGGGACTTACTTAACTATGGCTACACCTTC. This chain links TRBV5-4 with TRBJ1-2; possibly TRBD1 for D (5 bases). CDR3 length: 15 residues. Per the germline V gene, CDR1 is SGHNT and CDR2 is YYREEE (reference sequence). The germline V and J ends were trimmed by 4 bases and 1 base, with 14 bases remaining between them.

This chain uses TRBV30 with TRBJ2-7; D may be TRBD1 (7 bases). The CDR3 consists of 13 residues. CDR1 and CDR2 (germline): GTSNPN, SVGIG (reference sequence). The V end was cut by 2 bases, the J end by 4 bases, with 12 bases between. As DNA, the CDR3 is TGTGCCTGGAGTCAGCAGGGGGGATACGAGCAGTACTTC. Protein product: CAWSQQGGYEQYF.

Only a few counts were recorded for this clone. J is TRBJ2-7 and V is TRBV5-4; the D is unclear. CDR3 size: 11 residues. Germline lookup yields CDR1 SGHNT and CDR2 YYREEE (reference sequence). V dropped 2 bases and J dropped 7 bases, with 7 bases sitting between them. The CDR3 sequence is CASSLTGEQYF. The CDR3 DNA reads as TGTGCCAGCAGCTTAACCGGGGAGCAGTACTTC.

This clone showed up just a few times. V gene TRBV11-2 combines with J gene TRBJ2-7, with D possibly being TRBD1 (5 bases). This CDR3 has 11 residues. With 1 base removed from V and 9 bases from J, the gap between germline ends came to 7 bases. The germline V gene encodes CDR1 SGHAT and CDR2 FQNNGV. The DNA for the CDR3 is TGTGCCAGCAGCTTAGGGGGCAGGCAGTACTTC. It is translated as CASSLGGRQYF.

The chain joins TRBV7-9 to TRBJ1-1, with D perhaps matching TRBD1 (6 bases). This CDR3 comprises 14 residues. The germline CDR1 and CDR2 sequences are SEHNR and FQNEAQ (reference sequence). With 3 bases removed from V and 2 bases from J, the gap between germline ends came to 10 bases. CDR3 DNA: TGTGCCAGCAGCTTTGGGACACTTAACACTGAAGCTTTCTTT. This gives the protein CASSFGTLNTEAFF.

The chain joins TRBV11-2 to TRBJ1-1; no clear D. V was trimmed by 1 base and J by 4 bases, leaving 16 bases between them. The CDR3 spans 16 residues. The germline V gene has CDR1 SGHAT and CDR2 FQNNGV. CDR3 coding DNA: TGTGCCAGCAGCTTAGGGGCAGTTTGGGATGGCACTGAAGCTTTCTTT. Protein product: CASSLGAVWDGTEAFF.

The chain uses TRBV11-2 and TRBJ1-4, with 7 bases identical to TRBD1. The V gene end was trimmed by 3 bases and the J gene end by 8 bases; junction bases not matched to a gene: 3. Germline V CDR1 and CDR2: SGHAT, FQNNGV. CDR3 length equals 13 residues. The CDR3 DNA follows: TGTGCCAGCAGCTTGGGACAGAGCGAAAAACTGTTTTTT. Translated: CASSLGQSEKLFF. Supplemented by reference TRBV11-2 and TRBJ1-4, the full variable domain reads EAGVAQSPRYKIIEKRQSVAFWCNPISGHATLYWYQQILGQGPKLLIQFQNNGVVDDSQLPKDRFSAERLKGVDSTLKIQPAKLEDSAVYLCASSLGQSEKLFFGSGTQLSVL.

The genes are TRBV5-1 and TRBJ1-1, with D unclear. V was pared by 0 bases and J by 1 base, with 4 bases between. The CDR3 is 13 residues long. CDR1 and CDR2 from the germline V gene are SGHRS and YFSETQ. CDR3 coding DNA: TGCGCCAGCAGCTTGGCGGAGAACACTGAAGCTTTCTTT. Its translation: CASSLAENTEAFF.